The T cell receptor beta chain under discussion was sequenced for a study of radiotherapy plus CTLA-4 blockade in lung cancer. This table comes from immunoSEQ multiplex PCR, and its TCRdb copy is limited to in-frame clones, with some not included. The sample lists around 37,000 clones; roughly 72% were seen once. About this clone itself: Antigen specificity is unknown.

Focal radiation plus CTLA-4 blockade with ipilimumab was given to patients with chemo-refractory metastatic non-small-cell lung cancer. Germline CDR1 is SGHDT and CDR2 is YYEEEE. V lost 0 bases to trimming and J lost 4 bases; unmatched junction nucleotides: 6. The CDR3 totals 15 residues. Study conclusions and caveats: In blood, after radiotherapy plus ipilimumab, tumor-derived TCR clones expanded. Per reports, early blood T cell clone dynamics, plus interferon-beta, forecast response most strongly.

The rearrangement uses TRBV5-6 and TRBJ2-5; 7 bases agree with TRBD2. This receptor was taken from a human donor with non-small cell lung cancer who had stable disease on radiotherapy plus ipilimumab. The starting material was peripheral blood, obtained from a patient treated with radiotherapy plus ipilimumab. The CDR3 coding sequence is TGTGCCAGCAGCTTGGTCGCGGGGGAAAGAGAGACCCAGTACTTC. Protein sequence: CASSLVAGERETQYF.